This record concerns one TCR beta chain sequence. Antigen unknown. This CDR3 is 15 amino acids long. Trimming shortened V by 2 bases and J by 12 bases, and 20 bases separated the two germline ends. Germline assignment: CDR1 MNHEY and CDR2 SMNVEV (reference sequence). The library targeted TCRbeta and was prepared with unique molecular identifiers. MiXCR, run by TCRdb on the PCR reads, gives a single entry per CDR3 protein. The sample includes 98,000 or so distinct CDR3 sequences, about 6.4% seen only once; the top ten take approximately 25%. The data were taken from a study of T-cell reconstitution after alpha-beta-depleted transplantation in children. Study observations and caveats: Roughly two months post-transplant, alpha-beta T cells reportedly originated from several hundred graft clones that had expanded. Among T cells one year after transplant, newly produced cells accounted for most counts and diversity.

The origin of this receptor is a male patient between 2 and 15 years old who had a stem cell transplant for acute lymphoblastic leukemia, so the T cells may come from the graft donor. J is TRBJ2-1 and V is TRBV27; D might be TRBD1 or TRBD2, each matching 5 bases. The specimen was PBMCs, mostly from graft donor cells, collected 360 days after TCRalphabeta/CD19-depleted stem cell transplant. The CDR3 protein is CASSLSTQYEGTQFF. As DNA, the CDR3 is TGTGCCAGCAGTTTAAGTACCCAATATGAGGGGACGCAGTTCTTC.